The rows below give T cell receptor beta chains drawn from one sample of a study of T cell repertoires in cytomegalovirus infection. Their antigen targets remain unknown. TCRdb recomputed calls from the reads with MiXCR, one row per CDR3 protein. This sample carries approximately 990,000 distinct CDR3 sequences, around 32% of them seen once, and the ten largest clones take roughly 13%. This sample comprised cultured CD8+ T cells from PBMCs, obtained from culture after CMV antigen stimulation. Receptors originate from a human donor in good health (CMV status not recorded). Some clones in this sample may be carry-over from other donors' samples. CDR3s include the opening cysteine and the closing phenylalanine or tryptophan. D genes are given only for firm matches. Some rows mark clone size as missing; the rest say once, few, many or name a class of expanded clone.

CDR3 length: 15
J gene: TRBJ2-3
clone size: few
V gene: TRBV7-6
D gene: TRBD2
CDR3 DNA: TGTGCCAGCAGCTCCGGACTAGCGGGGGGGCCATCGCAGTATTTT
CDR3 protein: CASSSGLAGGPSQYF

CDR3 length: 15
J gene: TRBJ2-7
clone size: NA
V gene: TRBV10-3
D gene: TRBD1
CDR3 DNA: TGTGCCATCAGTGCCATGGGACAGGGGGACTACGAGCAGTACTTC
CDR3 protein: CAISAMGQGDYEQYF

CDR3 length: 16
J gene: TRBJ2-1
clone size: few
V gene: TRBV4-1
D gene: TRBD2
CDR3 DNA: TGCGCCAGCAGCACCCGGGGGGGGGCCACCTACAATGAGCAGTTCTTC
CDR3 protein: CASSTRGGATYNEQFF

CDR3 length: 11
J gene: TRBJ2-7
clone size: few
V gene: TRBV29-1
D gene: NA
CDR3 DNA: TGCAGCGCAGGGGAGACCTACGAGCAGTACTTC
CDR3 protein: CSAGETYEQYF

CDR3 length: 12
J gene: TRBJ1-4
clone size: NA
V gene: TRBV10-3
D gene: TRBD1
CDR3 DNA: TGTGCCATCGGACAGGGGAATGAAAAACTGTTTTTT
CDR3 protein: CAIGQGNEKLFF

CDR3 length: 15
J gene: TRBJ2-7
clone size: NA
V gene: TRBV15
D gene: NA
CDR3 DNA: TGTGCCACCAGCAGAGACCGCGGTCCCGGGGGAGAGCAGTACTTC
CDR3 protein: CATSRDRGPGGEQYF

CDR3 length: 14
J gene: TRBJ2-1
clone size: NA
V gene: TRBV9
D gene: TRBD1
CDR3 DNA: TGTGCCAGCAGCGGGGGGACAGGCCGGAGTGAGCAGTTCTTC
CDR3 protein: CASSGGTGRSEQFF

CDR3 length: 15
J gene: TRBJ2-1
clone size: few
V gene: TRBV27
D gene: TRBD1
CDR3 DNA: TGTGCCAGCACCGACAGGGCTTGGTCCTACAATGAGCAGTTCTTC
CDR3 protein: CASTDRAWSYNEQFF

CDR3 length: 16
J gene: TRBJ1-1
clone size: few
V gene: TRBV6-6
D gene: TRBD1
CDR3 DNA: TGTGCCAGCCTCCTGCGTGGACAGGGAATGAACACTGAAGCTTTCTTT
CDR3 protein: CASLLRGQGMNTEAFF

CDR3 length: 17
J gene: TRBJ1-6
clone size: few
V gene: TRBV6-5
D gene: NA
CDR3 DNA: TGTGCCAGCAGTTACTCCCCCCGGAGCTCCTATAATTCACCCCTCCACTTT
CDR3 protein: CASSYSPRSSYNSPLHF

CDR3 length: 16
J gene: TRBJ2-1
clone size: NA
V gene: TRBV20-1
D gene: NA
CDR3 DNA: TGCAGTGCTAGAGAGGAAGAAAGGGGCTCCTACAATGAGCAGTTCTTC
CDR3 protein: CSAREEERGSYNEQFF

CDR3 length: 16
J gene: TRBJ1-3
clone size: many
V gene: TRBV12-3/TRBV12-4
D gene: NA
CDR3 DNA: TGTGCCAGCAGAACTTTGGCAGATCCTTATCCGAACACCATATATTTT
CDR3 protein: CASRTLADPYPNTIYF

CDR3 length: 16
J gene: TRBJ2-5
clone size: NA
V gene: TRBV7-6
D gene: NA
CDR3 DNA: TGTGCCAGCAGCTCCTTGGAGGGGGGGAAGGAAGAGACCCAGTACTTC
CDR3 protein: CASSSLEGGKEETQYF

CDR3 length: 16
J gene: TRBJ1-5
clone size: few
V gene: TRBV28
D gene: NA
CDR3 DNA: TGTGCCAGCAGCCTCTTCCGGGGGTACGGCAATCAGCCCCAGCATTTT
CDR3 protein: CASSLFRGYGNQPQHF

CDR3 length: 15
J gene: TRBJ2-2
clone size: few
V gene: TRBV6-2/TRBV6-3
D gene: TRBD1
CDR3 DNA: TGTGCCAGCAGAGGACAGGAAACGAACACCGGGGAGCTGTTTTTT
CDR3 protein: CASRGQETNTGELFF

CDR3 length: 15
J gene: TRBJ1-3
clone size: NA
V gene: TRBV20-1
D gene: NA
CDR3 DNA: TGCAGTGCTAGAGACCTACTGAGCTCTGGAAACACCATATATTTT
CDR3 protein: CSARDLLSSGNTIYF

CDR3 length: 16
J gene: TRBJ2-7
clone size: NA
V gene: TRBV7-8
D gene: NA
CDR3 DNA: TGTGCCAGCAGCTTCCTAGACAGGCTATTAACCTACGAGCAGTACTTC
CDR3 protein: CASSFLDRLLTYEQYF

CDR3 length: 15
J gene: TRBJ1-1
clone size: NA
V gene: TRBV7-6
D gene: NA
CDR3 DNA: TGTGCCAGCAGCCCACCCTCAGAGGGAAACACTGAAGCTTTCTTT
CDR3 protein: CASSPPSEGNTEAFF

CDR3 length: 17
J gene: TRBJ1-1
clone size: NA
V gene: TRBV19
D gene: TRBD1
CDR3 DNA: TGTGCCAGTAGAGGGAACCGGGACAGGGGTCTCCACACTGAAGCTTTCTTT
CDR3 protein: CASRGNRDRGLHTEAFF

CDR3 length: 16
J gene: TRBJ2-5
clone size: few
V gene: TRBV25-1
D gene: NA
CDR3 DNA: TGTGCCAGCAGTGAATATCACAGCTTGTACCAAGAGACCCAGTACTTC
CDR3 protein: CASSEYHSLYQETQYF

CDR3 length: 16
J gene: TRBJ2-5
clone size: NA
V gene: TRBV15
D gene: TRBD2
CDR3 DNA: TGTGCCACCAGCAGGGAGCTAGCGGGGGCGGGGAAGACCCAGTACTTC
CDR3 protein: CATSRELAGAGKTQYF

CDR3 length: 13
J gene: TRBJ2-1
clone size: few
V gene: TRBV7-8
D gene: NA
CDR3 DNA: TGTGCCAGCAGCACCTCCCGGGTGGATGAGCAGTTCTTC
CDR3 protein: CASSTSRVDEQFF

CDR3 length: 12
J gene: TRBJ2-3
clone size: few
V gene: TRBV20-1
D gene: NA
CDR3 DNA: TGCAGTGCTAGAGATCAAGGGAGTACGCAGTATTTT
CDR3 protein: CSARDQGSTQYF

CDR3 length: 15
J gene: TRBJ1-1
clone size: NA
V gene: TRBV5-6
D gene: TRBD1
CDR3 DNA: TGTGCCAGCAGCTGGGGGACAGGGGTAAACACTGAAGCTTTCTTT
CDR3 protein: CASSWGTGVNTEAFF

CDR3 length: 13
J gene: TRBJ1-2
clone size: NA
V gene: TRBV2
D gene: NA
CDR3 DNA: TGTGCCAGCTGTTACAGGGTGGGGGACGGCTACACCTTC
CDR3 protein: CASCYRVGDGYTF

CDR3 length: 16
J gene: TRBJ1-5
clone size: NA
V gene: TRBV28
D gene: NA
CDR3 DNA: TGTGCCAGCAGTTTCTTTTCGTACGTCCTCAATCAGCCCCAGCATTTT
CDR3 protein: CASSFFSYVLNQPQHF

CDR3 length: 14
J gene: TRBJ2-3
clone size: NA
V gene: TRBV25-1
D gene: NA
CDR3 DNA: TGTGCCAGCAGTTTGTGGGGGGCCGCGGATACGCAGTATTTT
CDR3 protein: CASSLWGAADTQYF

CDR3 length: 15
J gene: TRBJ2-1
clone size: few
V gene: TRBV20-1
D gene: TRBD2
CDR3 DNA: TGCAGTGCTAGAGATCGAGGACTAGCGGGTCCCGAGCAGTTCTTC
CDR3 protein: CSARDRGLAGPEQFF

CDR3 length: 14
J gene: TRBJ1-2
clone size: few
V gene: TRBV19
D gene: TRBD1
CDR3 DNA: TGTGCCAGTAGTATAGGACAGGGAAGGAATGGCTACACCTTC
CDR3 protein: CASSIGQGRNGYTF

CDR3 length: 13
J gene: TRBJ2-1
clone size: NA
V gene: TRBV6-5
D gene: NA
CDR3 DNA: TGTGCCAGCAGTTACGACCCGGACAATGAGCAGTTCTTC
CDR3 protein: CASSYDPDNEQFF

CDR3 length: 16
J gene: TRBJ2-3
clone size: few
V gene: TRBV7-2
D gene: TRBD2
CDR3 DNA: TGTGCCAGCAGCTTCGGGCAGCGGGGGGGGACAGATACGCAGTATTTT
CDR3 protein: CASSFGQRGGTDTQYF

CDR3 length: 17
J gene: TRBJ2-3
clone size: few
V gene: TRBV12-3/TRBV12-4
D gene: TRBD2
CDR3 DNA: TGTGCCAGCAGTCCCCGGGGGGTAGCGGGGGTCACAGATACGCAGTATTTT
CDR3 protein: CASSPRGVAGVTDTQYF

CDR3 length: 14
J gene: TRBJ2-1
clone size: NA
V gene: TRBV5-6
D gene: NA
CDR3 DNA: TGTGCCAGCAGCGCTGAGGTTCAGAACAATGAGCAGTTCTTC
CDR3 protein: CASSAEVQNNEQFF

CDR3 length: 14
J gene: TRBJ1-5
clone size: NA
V gene: TRBV19
D gene: NA
CDR3 DNA: TGTGCCAGTAGCCCGGGCCCGATGAGTCAGCCCCAGCATTTT
CDR3 protein: CASSPGPMSQPQHF

CDR3 length: 12
J gene: TRBJ2-4
clone size: few
V gene: TRBV7-9
D gene: NA
CDR3 DNA: TGTGCCAGCAGCCCCGAGGGGAACATTCAGTACTTC
CDR3 protein: CASSPEGNIQYF

CDR3 length: 16
J gene: TRBJ2-1
clone size: NA
V gene: TRBV7-6
D gene: TRBD2
CDR3 DNA: TGTGCCAGCAGCTTAGAAGGGAGCGGGGGGCTGAATGAGCAGTTCTTC
CDR3 protein: CASSLEGSGGLNEQFF

CDR3 length: 12
J gene: TRBJ2-1
clone size: NA
V gene: TRBV5-5
D gene: NA
CDR3 DNA: TGTGCCAGCACCTTAACTGGAGATGAGCAGTTCTTC
CDR3 protein: CASTLTGDEQFF

CDR3 length: 15
J gene: TRBJ2-4
clone size: many
V gene: TRBV6-2/TRBV6-3
D gene: NA
CDR3 DNA: TGTGCCAGCAGTTACTCCCTCCGACGCGAAGGGATGAGGTACTTC
CDR3 protein: CASSYSLRREGMRYF

CDR3 length: 15
J gene: TRBJ2-6
clone size: NA
V gene: TRBV7-6
D gene: NA
CDR3 DNA: TGTGCCAGCAGCTTAGAGCCGGAGGGGGCCAACGTCCTGACTTTC
CDR3 protein: CASSLEPEGANVLTF

CDR3 length: 14
J gene: TRBJ2-1
clone size: few
V gene: TRBV12-3/TRBV12-4
D gene: NA
CDR3 DNA: TGTGCCAGCAGGGGGGCCTTGTCCTACAATGAGCAGTTCTTC
CDR3 protein: CASRGALSYNEQFF

CDR3 length: 13
J gene: TRBJ2-7
clone size: many
V gene: TRBV7-9
D gene: NA
CDR3 DNA: TGTGCCAGCAGCTTACCAACACGGGACGAGCAGTACTTC
CDR3 protein: CASSLPTRDEQYF

CDR3 length: 15
J gene: TRBJ2-7
clone size: NA
V gene: TRBV5-8
D gene: TRBD1
CDR3 DNA: TGTGCCAGCAGCCGGTCGGAGGACAGGGATTACGAGCAGTACTTC
CDR3 protein: CASSRSEDRDYEQYF

CDR3 length: 19
J gene: TRBJ2-5
clone size: many
V gene: TRBV7-2
D gene: TRBD1
CDR3 DNA: TGTGCCAGCAGCTCCCGAGAATACCCGGGACAGGCGTATCAAGAGACCCAGTACTTC
CDR3 protein: CASSSREYPGQAYQETQYF

CDR3 length: 16
J gene: TRBJ2-1
clone size: NA
V gene: TRBV7-8
D gene: TRBD2
CDR3 DNA: TGTGCCAGCAGCTTAGGGCTAGCGGGGGAATGGGATGAGCAGTTCTTC
CDR3 protein: CASSLGLAGEWDEQFF

CDR3 length: 18
J gene: TRBJ2-2
clone size: NA
V gene: TRBV7-6
D gene: TRBD1
CDR3 DNA: TGTGCCAGCAGCTTAGGCACGGCGACAGGGGGACTTGCCGGGGAGCTGTTTTTT
CDR3 protein: CASSLGTATGGLAGELFF

CDR3 length: 14
J gene: TRBJ1-5
clone size: few
V gene: TRBV12-5
D gene: NA
CDR3 DNA: TGTGCTAGTGGTTTGCAGGGGAACGCTCAGCCCCAGCATTTT
CDR3 protein: CASGLQGNAQPQHF

CDR3 length: 13
J gene: TRBJ2-7
clone size: few
V gene: TRBV2
D gene: TRBD1
CDR3 DNA: TGTGCCAGCGAGACAGGGATCTCCTACGAGCAGTACTTC
CDR3 protein: CASETGISYEQYF

CDR3 length: 17
J gene: TRBJ1-2
clone size: NA
V gene: TRBV25-1
D gene: NA
CDR3 DNA: TGTGCCAGCAGTGAATATTTCTCGGCCGGGGGGTTGCATGGCTACACCTTC
CDR3 protein: CASSEYFSAGGLHGYTF

CDR3 length: 14
J gene: TRBJ2-5
clone size: few
V gene: TRBV12-3/TRBV12-4
D gene: NA
CDR3 DNA: TGTGCCAGCAGAAGCTCAGGGAGCCAAGAGACCCAGTACTTC
CDR3 protein: CASRSSGSQETQYF

CDR3 length: 15
J gene: TRBJ2-3
clone size: few
V gene: TRBV20-1
D gene: TRBD1
CDR3 DNA: TGCAGTGCCCCGGACGGGACAGAAAAGGGAGATACGCAGTATTTT
CDR3 protein: CSAPDGTEKGDTQYF

CDR3 length: 13
J gene: TRBJ1-1
clone size: many
V gene: TRBV7-2
D gene: NA
CDR3 DNA: TGTGCCAGCAGCTTAGCAACGAACACTGAAGCTTTCTTT
CDR3 protein: CASSLATNTEAFF

CDR3 length: 14
J gene: TRBJ1-1
clone size: NA
V gene: TRBV12-3/TRBV12-4
D gene: NA
CDR3 DNA: TGTGCCAGCAGTTTAGAGCCACGAGGGACTGAAGCTTTCTTT
CDR3 protein: CASSLEPRGTEAFF